These 6 T cell receptor beta chains share one sample of origin, sequenced in a study of shared clonotypes between healthy human individuals. Using immunoSEQ multiplex PCR, the repertoire was profiled, and TCRdb retains in-frame clones only, with some absent. The sample carries about a million clones, around 80% recorded once. Sequenced material: memory CD4+ T cells sorted from blood. Subset reported: CD45RA-negative fraction. The receptor source for this set is a man aged 18 to 30 in good health.

The V gene is TRBV18, the J gene TRBJ2-3, with 9 positions matching TRBD1. CDR1 KGHSH and CDR2 LQKENI come from the germline V gene. The CDR3 extends over 15 amino acids. J gave up 7 bases and V 0 bases, and 5 bases lay outside the gene matches. The CDR3 DNA reads TGTGCCAGCTCACCACCGGGACAGGGATCCAATACGCAGTATTTT. This sequence encodes CASSPPGQGSNTQYF.

This clone has just a few counts. This chain uses TRBV30 with TRBJ1-5; TRBD1 matches 8 bases. Germline trimming cut 1 base from V and 4 bases from J; bases unmatched to any gene: 9. CDR1 is GTSNPN, CDR2 SVGIG, per germline (reference sequence). This CDR3 has 16 residues. The DNA for the CDR3 is TGTGCCTGGAGTGACAGAAGGACAGGGACAAATCAGCCCCAGCATTTT. It specifies CAWSDRRTGTNQPQHF.

This clone has just a few counts. The rearrangement uses TRBV10-3 and TRBJ2-3; 7 bases agree with TRBD2. The length of the CDR3 is 12 residues. V shed 10 bases, J shed 4 bases, and the junction held 5 bases outside the gene matches. Germline CDR1 reads ENHRY; CDR2 reads SYGVKD. In nucleotides, the CDR3 is TGTGCCACCCGGGGGGACGCAGATACGCAGTATTTT. It is translated as CATRGDADTQYF.

The V gene is TRBV6-1, the J gene TRBJ1-6, with D uncertain. CDR1 MNHNS and CDR2 SASEGT come from the germline V gene. The germline V and J ends were trimmed by 2 bases and 4 bases, with 12 bases remaining between them. This CDR3 spans 16 amino acids. The DNA for the CDR3 is TGTGCCAGCAGTGAATATGAGGGCGGATATAATTCACCCCTCCACTTT. Translation gives CASSEYEGGYNSPLHF.

V and J are TRBV28 and TRBJ2-5; 7 bases line up with TRBD2. CDR1 and CDR2 from the germline V gene are MDHEN and SYDVKM. There are 12 residues in the CDR3. V gave up 4 bases and J gave up 9 bases; unmatched junction bases: 5. The CDR3 bases are TGTGCCAGCAGTTCCAGGGCGGGGGCCCAGTACTTC. This sequence encodes CASSSRAGAQYF.

This chain connects TRBV7-8 to TRBJ1-3; the D is unclear. Germline lookup yields CDR1 SGHVS and CDR2 FQNEAQ. V gave up 0 bases and J gave up 2 bases, with 11 bases separating them. This CDR3 contains 16 residues. The CDR3 DNA follows: TGTGCCAGCAGCTTAGCGCATCCCGGGGCTGGAAACACCATATATTTT. Its protein product is CASSLAHPGAGNTIYF.